This TCR beta chain was captured by sequencing in a study of tumor-infiltrating lymphocytes in primary liver carcinoma. The CDR3 loop spans 16 amino acids. Germline V gene lookup returns CDR1 SGHDT and CDR2 YYEEEE. The ends were cut back, 1 base at V and 0 bases at J, with 12 bases in the middle. Study-wide results and limits: Compared with blood, tumor repertoires held significantly more in their top 250 clones.

The authors made TCR beta cDNA from 400 to 600 ng total RNA with a constant-region primer. Three nested multiplex PCR rounds of slightly modified ARM-PCR generated TCR beta libraries. The opening two PCR rounds, about 11 cycles each, paired TRBV1-TRBV30 forward primers with a C-beta reverse primer. TCRdb fed the multiplex PCR reads into MiXCR, producing one record per CDR3 protein. This sample yields around 81,000 distinct CDR3 sequences, of which over 70% are seen a single time; around 13% belongs to the top ten. Worth noting for this clonotype: What it binds is not known. Because it lacks the conserved phenylalanine or tryptophan at the end, this CDR3 is likely a read error.

Unsorted bulk tissue of roughly 18-32 mg yielded co-extracted RNA and DNA. The chain combines TRBV5-6 with TRBJ2-3; D is ambiguous. This clonotype was sampled from a woman aged 55-69 years with primary liver carcinoma and hepatitis B virus infection. Sequencing was carried out using liver tumor tissue from sampling region 4. The subset was: tumor region T4, right-lateral pole. This CDR3 reads CASSLLGASSTDTQYV. As DNA, the CDR3 is TGTGCCAGCAGCTTGTTAGGCGCCTCTAGCACAGATACGCAGTATGTT.